Each of the 26 T cell receptor beta chains below was sequenced from the same sample in a study of technical replicates of blood from a few donors. Generated by immunoSEQ multiplex PCR, the TCRdb table keeps only in-frame clones and is missing some. The sample comprises about 79,000 clones, more than 90% of which are singletons, and roughly 0.37% rests with the top ten. Sequenced material: T cells isolated from PBMCs. These receptors all stem from a human donor in good health. Some clones in this sample may be carry-over from other donors' samples.

The chain carries TRBV28 and TRBJ2-7; the D gene is possibly TRBD2 (6 bases). V was clipped by 2 bases and J by 1 base, with 15 bases between them. Per the germline V gene, CDR1 is MDHEN and CDR2 is SYDVKM. There are 16 residues in the CDR3. CDR3 loop: CASSLPSGVVSYEQYF. CDR3 in DNA: TGTGCCAGCAGTTTACCTTCGGGAGTTGTTTCCTACGAGCAGTACTTC.

The rearrangement uses TRBV27 and TRBJ2-2, with TRBD1 identical over 7 bases. Per the germline V gene, CDR1 is MNHEY and CDR2 is SMNVEV (reference sequence). The CDR3 totals 14 residues. The trim removed 6 bases at V and 5 bases at J, leaving 6 bases unmatched. CDR3 in amino acids: CASRDRIFTGELFF. The CDR3 nucleotides read TGTGCCAGCAGGGACAGGATTTTTACCGGGGAGCTGTTTTTT.

The gene calls are TRBV19 and TRBJ1-1; TRBD1 is a possible D gene (5 bases). Germline V lookup: CDR1 LNHDA, CDR2 SQIVND (reference sequence). V was cut by 7 bases and J by 4 bases, with 10 bases left in between. This CDR3 has 12 amino acids. CDR3 coding DNA: TGTGCCAGTAATACAGGCCTCACTGAAGCTTTCTTT. Residues: CASNTGLTEAFF.

This clone came up a few times. The V call is TRBV16, the J call TRBJ1-1; no definite D call. V was cut by 1 base and J by 13 bases, with 10 bases left in between. Germline V lookup: CDR1 KGHSY, CDR2 FQNENV. This CDR3 region has 11 residues. The DNA of the CDR3 is TGTGCCAGCAGCCAATATGGTTTAGTTTTCTTT. Amino acids: CASSQYGLVFF. The full variable domain, in which reference TRBV16 and TRBJ1-1 provide the parts outside the CDR3, is GEEVAQTPKHLVRGEGQKAKLYCAPIKGHSYVFWYQQVLKNEFKFLISFQNENVFDETGMPKERFSAKCLPNSPCSLEIQATKLEDSAVYFCASSQYGLVFFGQGTRLTVV.

The genes are TRBV15 and TRBJ1-1; D gene uncertain. The CDR3 covers 12 residues. V gave up 5 bases and J gave up 5 bases, with 9 bases separating them. Germline-derived CDR1 and CDR2 are LNHNV and YYDKDF (reference sequence). The CDR3 bases are TGTGCCACCAGCCTTATGTCTACTGAAGCTTTCTTT. This gives the protein CATSLMSTEAFF.

The rearrangement uses TRBV5-1 and TRBJ2-7; TRBD1 agrees at 9 bases. This CDR3 is 16 amino acids long. CDR1 and CDR2 (germline): SGHRS, YFSETQ. V shed 3 bases and J 2 bases; nucleotides not matched to a gene: 9. The CDR3 DNA sequence: TGCGCCAGCAGCTGGGCTCGGGACAGGGCTACCTACGAGCAGTACTTC. This sequence encodes CASSWARDRATYEQYF. Complete variable domain (other parts from reference TRBV5-1 and TRBJ2-7): KAGVTQTPRYLIKTRGQQVTLSCSPISGHRSVSWYQQTPGQGLQFLFEYFSETQRNKGNFPGRFSGRQFSNSRSEMNVSTLELGDSALYLCASSWARDRATYEQYFGPGTRLTVT.

CDR3 DNA sequence: TGCGCCAGCAGCTGGGCCAGGGGGCGTATTAATGAGCAGTTCTTC. Residues: CASSWARGRINEQFF. The chain recombines TRBV5-1 with TRBJ2-1, with TRBD1 matching 8 bases. This CDR3 spans 15 amino acids. The V and J ends lost 3 bases and 7 bases, in that order; junction bases with no gene match: 9. The germline V gene has CDR1 SGHRS and CDR2 YFSETQ.

The chain is built from TRBV13 and TRBJ1-2; TRBD1 agrees at 8 bases. The CDR3 extends over 14 amino acids. Germline CDR1 reads PRHDT; CDR2 reads FYEKMQ (reference sequence). After removal of 5 bases from V and 2 bases from J, the junction contained 4 bases not matched to a gene. In DNA, the CDR3 is TGTGCCAGCAGCCCCGGACAGGGAAACTATGGCTACACCTTC. Its translation is CASSPGQGNYGYTF. Full variable domain (outside the CDR3, taken from reference TRBV13 and TRBJ1-2): AAGVIQSPRHLIKEKRETATLKCYPIPRHDTVYWYQQGPGQDPQFLISFYEKMQSDKGSIPDRFSAQQFSDYHSELNMSSLELGDSALYFCASSPGQGNYGYTFGSGTRLTVV.

V is TRBV25-1 and J is TRBJ1-6; no definite D call. Germline loops: CDR1 MGHDK, CDR2 SYGVNS. The CDR3 has 14 amino acids. V was cut by 6 bases and J by 5 bases, with 11 bases left in between. The CDR3, as DNA: TGTGCCAGCAGGGCAGGTCCGCATAATTCACCCCTCCACTTT. Translated: CASRAGPHNSPLHF.

The rearrangement uses TRBV23-1 and TRBJ2-1; the match to TRBD1 covers 9 bases. TRBV23-1 is recorded as an ORF, its role being uncertain. The CDR3 sequence is 15 residues long. V lost 2 bases to trimming and J lost 4 bases; unmatched junction nucleotides: 3. The CDR3 loop reads CASSQGTGLYNEQFF. The CDR3 bases are TGCGCCAGCAGTCAAGGGACAGGGTTATACAATGAGCAGTTCTTC.

The chain links TRBV9 to TRBJ2-7; TRBD2 matches 7 bases. V shed 4 bases, J shed 2 bases, and the junction held 12 bases outside the gene matches. The CDR3 covers 16 residues. Looked up from germline, CDR1 is SGDLS and CDR2 is YYNGEE. CDR3 region: CASSPPAGEGPYEQYF. DNA for the CDR3: TGTGCCAGCAGCCCCCCGGCCGGGGAGGGCCCCTACGAGCAGTACTTC.

The gene calls are TRBV2 and TRBJ2-3; 8 nucleotides agree with TRBD2. CDR1 is SNHLY, CDR2 FYNNEI, per germline. The V segment lost 6 bases and the J segment 6 bases; nucleotides outside the gene matches: 8. This CDR3 spans 14 amino acids. Here the CDR3 reads CASREREWRDTQYF. The CDR3 DNA follows: TGTGCCAGCAGGGAGCGGGAGTGGAGGGATACGCAGTATTTT.

This chain joins TRBV27 and TRBJ2-3; unclear D gene. Germline V CDR1 and CDR2: MNHEY, SMNVEV (reference sequence). The CDR3 totals 13 residues. V lost 4 bases and J lost 3, with 8 bases in between. This CDR3 reads CASSSTITDTQYF. Here the CDR3 DNA reads TGTGCCAGCAGTTCTACTATAACAGATACGCAGTATTTT.

CDR3 in amino acids: CASSLVSGRSSYEQYF. CDR3 nucleotides: TGTGCCAGCAGCTTAGTTAGCGGGAGGAGCTCCTACGAGCAGTACTTC. This rearrangement joins TRBV7-8 to TRBJ2-7; 10 bases are a match to TRBD2. With V trimmed by 1 base and J by 0 bases, 3 bases remained unmatched. The germline V gene has CDR1 SGHVS and CDR2 FQNEAQ. This CDR3 contains 16 residues.

The chain couples TRBV20-1 to TRBJ2-7; 7 bases agree with TRBD2. The CDR3 extends over 11 amino acids. From germline, CDR1 is DFQATT and CDR2 SNEGSKA (reference sequence). Trimming removed 6 bases from V and 9 bases from J; junction bases left unmatched: 8. CDR3 in DNA: TGCAGTGCATGGCGGGAGTATCTGCAGTACTTC. Translating it yields CSAWREYLQYF.

V gene TRBV28 combines with J gene TRBJ2-3, with 16 bases lining up with TRBD2. The junction had 9 bases not matched to a gene; V was cut back by 3 bases and J by 6 bases. The CDR3 runs 18 residues. Germline V gene lookup returns CDR1 MDHEN and CDR2 SYDVKM. The CDR3 loop reads CASSFASGLAGGGDTQYF. DNA of the CDR3: TGTGCCAGCAGTTTCGCCTCGGGACTAGCGGGAGGGGGGGATACGCAGTATTTT.

The rearrangement links TRBV6-5 to TRBJ1-4; D unclear. Trimming stripped 4 bases from V and 4 bases from J, with 4 bases between. The germline V gene has CDR1 MNHEY and CDR2 SVGAGI. The length of the CDR3 is 12 residues. For the CDR3, the DNA is TGTGCCAGCAGTTCAGTTAATGAAAAACTGTTTTTT. Its protein product is CASSSVNEKLFF.

The chain carries TRBV6-5 and TRBJ1-1; D gene ambiguous. Germline V gene data show CDR1 as MNHEY and CDR2 as SVGAGI. This CDR3 spans 14 amino acids. V was clipped by 0 bases and J by 1 base, with 6 bases between them. CDR3 bases: TGTGCCAGCAGTTACTCGATGCGGAACACTGAAGCTTTCTTT. Translated: CASSYSMRNTEAFF.

This chain uses TRBV7-9 with TRBJ1-1; perhaps TRBD1 as D (5 bases). CDR1 is SEHNR and CDR2 is FQNEAQ in the germline V gene (reference sequence). CDR3 size: 18 residues. The V and J ends lost 6 bases and 5 bases respectively, with 28 bases between them. CDR3 sequence reads: CASRSIGGAKVLETEAFF. Written as DNA, the CDR3 is TGTGCCAGCAGGTCTATCGGTGGGGCGAAGGTCCTAGAGACTGAAGCTTTCTTT.

The rearrangement uses TRBV27 and TRBJ1-5; 9 nucleotides agree with TRBD1. J gave up 9 bases and V 5 bases, and 8 bases lay outside the gene matches. CDR3 length: 14 amino acids. Germline V CDR1 and CDR2: MNHEY, SMNVEV (reference sequence). The CDR3 DNA sequence: TGTGCCAGCAGTCCCGGGACAGGGTGGGCGCCCCAGCATTTT. As protein: CASSPGTGWAPQHF.

This chain joins TRBV27 and TRBJ2-5; D remains ambiguous. Germline loops: CDR1 MNHEY, CDR2 SMNVEV (reference sequence). The CDR3 extends over 15 amino acids. V gave up 5 bases and J gave up 5 bases, with 18 bases separating them. CDR3 DNA: TGTGCCAGCAGTACGTCTCGCGCAAGTTCGGAGACCCAGTACTTC. Translated: CASSTSRASSETQYF.

This clone was counted once. The V gene is TRBV5-1, the J gene TRBJ2-6; D not resolved. Germline V lookup: CDR1 SGHRS, CDR2 YFSETQ. V was clipped by 4 bases and J by 0 bases, with 8 bases between them. The CDR3 totals 15 residues. The CDR3 coding sequence is TGCGCCAGCAGCCCTACGATCTCTGGGGCCAACGTCCTGACTTTC. Its protein is CASSPTISGANVLTF.

The DNA of the CDR3 is TGCGCCAGCAGCTCACGGCCGGCGGGAGACTCCTACGAGCAGTACTTC. Amino acid sequence: CASSSRPAGDSYEQYF. The V gene is TRBV5-1, the J gene TRBJ2-7; 7 positions agree with TRBD2. V lost 3 bases to trimming and J lost 0 bases; unmatched junction nucleotides: 9. Germline CDR1 reads SGHRS; CDR2 reads YFSETQ. This CDR3 spans 16 amino acids.

The V gene is TRBV4-2, the J gene TRBJ1-4; 9 bases align to TRBD1. V dropped 3 bases and J dropped 8; count of bases not matched to a gene: 7. Per the germline V gene, CDR1 is LGHNA and CDR2 is YNFKEQ. The CDR3 covers 15 residues. The CDR3 is CASSQIDRGDEKLFF. The CDR3 DNA is TGTGCCAGCAGCCAGATAGACAGGGGGGACGAAAAACTGTTTTTT.

The J gene is TRBJ2-1, the V gene TRBV2; unclear D gene. The CDR3 covers 14 residues. Germline V gives CDR1 SNHLY, CDR2 FYNNEI. Trimming took 7 bases from V and 4 from J, leaving 14 bases between them. The CDR3 here is CASIDFKPYNEQFF. CDR3 DNA: TGTGCCAGCATAGACTTCAAGCCATACAATGAGCAGTTCTTC.

The chain links TRBV5-4 to TRBJ1-1, with 8 nucleotides matching TRBD1. Trimming took 4 bases from V and 7 from J; bases not matched to a gene: 12. CDR1 and CDR2 (germline): SGHNT, YYREEE (reference sequence). The CDR3 is 15 residues long. This CDR3 is CASSRMDREYGEAFF. Here the CDR3 DNA reads TGTGCCAGCAGCCGAATGGACAGGGAGTACGGTGAAGCTTTCTTT.